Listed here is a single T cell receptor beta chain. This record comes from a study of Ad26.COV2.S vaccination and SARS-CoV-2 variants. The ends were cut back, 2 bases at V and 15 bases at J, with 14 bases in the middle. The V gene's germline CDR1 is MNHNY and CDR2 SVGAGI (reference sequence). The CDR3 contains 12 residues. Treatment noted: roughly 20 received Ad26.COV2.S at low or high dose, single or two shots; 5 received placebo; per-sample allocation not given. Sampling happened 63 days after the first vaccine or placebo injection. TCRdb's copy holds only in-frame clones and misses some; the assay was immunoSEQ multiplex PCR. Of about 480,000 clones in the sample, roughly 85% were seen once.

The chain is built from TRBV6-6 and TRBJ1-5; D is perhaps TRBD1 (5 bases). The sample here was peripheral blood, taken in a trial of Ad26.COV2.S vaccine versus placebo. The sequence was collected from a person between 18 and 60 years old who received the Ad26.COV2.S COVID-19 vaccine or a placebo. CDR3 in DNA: TGTGCCAGCAGTTACGGGGCAGGATCTCTGCATTTT. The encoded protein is CASSYGAGSLHF.